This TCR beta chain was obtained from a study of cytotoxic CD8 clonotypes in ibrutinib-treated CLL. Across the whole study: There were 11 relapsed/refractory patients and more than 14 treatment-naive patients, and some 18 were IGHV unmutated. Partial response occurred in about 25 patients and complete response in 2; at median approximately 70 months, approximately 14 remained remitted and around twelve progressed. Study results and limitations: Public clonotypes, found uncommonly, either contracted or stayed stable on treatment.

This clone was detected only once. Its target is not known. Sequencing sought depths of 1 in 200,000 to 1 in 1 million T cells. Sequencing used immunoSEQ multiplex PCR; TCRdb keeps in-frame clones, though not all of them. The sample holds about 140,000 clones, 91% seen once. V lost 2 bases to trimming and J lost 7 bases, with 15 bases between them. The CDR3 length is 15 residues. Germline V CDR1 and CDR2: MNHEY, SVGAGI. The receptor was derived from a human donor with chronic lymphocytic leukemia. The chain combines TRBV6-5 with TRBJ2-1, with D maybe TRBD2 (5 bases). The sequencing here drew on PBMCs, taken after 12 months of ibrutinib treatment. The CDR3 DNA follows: TGTGCCAGCAGTTACATAACTAGTCCTGGGAATGAGCAGTTCTTC. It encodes CASSYITSPGNEQFF.